Listed below are T cell receptor beta chains from one sample, sequenced in a study of T cell changes during pregnancy in multiple sclerosis. Sequencing used immunoSEQ multiplex PCR; TCRdb keeps in-frame clones, though not all of them. The sample yields around 29,000 clones, about 85% seen once. Here the sequenced sample was CD8+ T cells from peripheral blood mononuclear cells, taken after pregnancy. These receptors were taken from a female donor with multiple sclerosis, enrolled in a pregnancy study. Both conserved end residues are part of each CDR3. The D gene is left open where the match is weak. Clone size is stated in some rows and not others, as once, few, many or a class when expanded.

D,V,J,size,DNA,CDR3
TRBD1,TRBV19,TRBJ1-2,-,TGTGCCAGTAGTATGGACAGGGTACCCTATGGCTACACCTTC,CASSMDRVPYGYTF
TRBD2,TRBV4-2,TRBJ2-1,-,TGTGCCAGCAGCCAAGATGCTAGCGGGGGGGCCAATGAGCAGTTCTTC,CASSQDASGGANEQFF
-,TRBV7-9,TRBJ1-1,-,TGTGCCAGCGGCGGCGGGGGGAACACTGAAGCTTTCTTT,CASGGGGNTEAFF
TRBD1,TRBV7-8,TRBJ1-2,-,TGTGCCAGCAGCCCCGGAGGGACAGATGGCTACACCTTC,CASSPGGTDGYTF
-,TRBV30,TRBJ1-2,-,TGTGCCTGGAGGGACCAAGGGGATAATGGCTACACCTTC,CAWRDQGDNGYTF
-,TRBV12-5,TRBJ1-5,-,TGTGCTAGTGGTATACTGGACTCCTATAGCAATCAGCCCCAGCATTTT,CASGILDSYSNQPQHF
-,TRBV6-1,TRBJ1-5,-,TGTGCCAGCAGTGACAGGGGTTGGGGCAATCAGCCCCAGCATTTT,CASSDRGWGNQPQHF
TRBD2,TRBV13,TRBJ2-1,-,TGTGCCAGCAGCTTAGAGGGGGGAGGAGCGGGGGGAGATAATGAGCAGTTCTTC,CASSLEGGGAGGDNEQFF
-,TRBV10-2,TRBJ2-2,once,TGCGCCAGCAGTGATATCGTAGAGAACACCGGGGAGCTGTTTTTT,CASSDIVENTGELFF
TRBD1,TRBV9,TRBJ2-5,-,TGTGCCAGCAGGGGACAGGGTAAAGAGACCCAGTACTTC,CASRGQGKETQYF
-,TRBV27,TRBJ2-7,-,TGTGCCAGCAGTTACCAGGGGTTCTCCTACGAGCAGTACTTC,CASSYQGFSYEQYF
-,TRBV19,TRBJ2-3,once,TGTGCCAGTAGTTTTCCGACAGGTTCAGATACGCAGTATTTT,CASSFPTGSDTQYF
-,TRBV11-2,TRBJ2-7,-,TGTGCCAGCAGCATCGGGGGGCCCTACGAGCAGTACTTC,CASSIGGPYEQYF
-,TRBV6-1,TRBJ2-3,-,TGTGCCAGCAGTGAATTAGGAGGAGGCACAGATACGCAGTATTTT,CASSELGGGTDTQYF
-,TRBV19,TRBJ1-1,-,TGTGCCAGTAGTGAGTGGGGGCTTAGCACTGAAGCTTTCTTT,CASSEWGLSTEAFF
-,TRBV5-5,TRBJ2-7,-,TGTGCCAGCAGCCCCACCCGACAGATCTCCTACGAGCAGTACTTC,CASSPTRQISYEQYF
TRBD1,TRBV27,TRBJ2-7,-,TGTGCCAGCAGTCCCTCGACAGGGGAGGTGAGCTCCTACGAGCAGTACTTC,CASSPSTGEVSSYEQYF
-,TRBV6-1,TRBJ1-1,-,TGTGCCAGCAGTGAATACGAGGGTGCGAACACTGAAGCTTTCTTT,CASSEYEGANTEAFF
TRBD2,TRBV27,TRBJ2-1,few,TGTGCCAGCAGGGTCGGCGGGGGGTCCTACAATGAGCAGTTCTTC,CASRVGGGSYNEQFF
-,TRBV9,TRBJ2-7,-,TGTGCCAGCAGCGCCTCCTCCTACGAGCAGTACTTC,CASSASSYEQYF
TRBD2,TRBV19,TRBJ2-1,few,TGTGCCAGTAGAGGGCGGGGGGGCCTGGATGAGCAGTTCTTC,CASRGRGGLDEQFF
TRBD2,TRBV7-2,TRBJ2-7,-,TGTGCCAGCAGCTTATCTAGCGGGGGGGCCTACGAGCAGTACTTC,CASSLSSGGAYEQYF
-,TRBV16,TRBJ1-2,-,TGTGCCAGCAGCCAAGAGTCCAGGGCGGGGATCTATGGCTACACCTTC,CASSQESRAGIYGYTF
-,TRBV9,TRBJ1-3,-,TGTGCCAGCAGCGTAGCGGCGACGGTGAGGGACACCATATATTTT,CASSVAATVRDTIYF